These 21 T cell receptor beta chains originate from one sample sequenced in a study of T cell clonality in common variable immunodeficiency. Points from the study as a whole: In common variable immunodeficiency, TCR beta chains reportedly carried fewer deletions and N-nucleotide insertions.

For these TCRs, the target antigens are not known. Here immunoSEQ multiplex PCR was the method, and the copy in TCRdb shows in-frame clones only, minus some. The table lists roughly 34,000 clones, with no singletons. The sequencing sample was made of peripheral blood mononuclear cells. The receptors were sampled from a human donor with common variable immunodeficiency.

This clone has a count of ten or more. The read comes to an end 3 residues before the CDR3 does, leaving the germline J gene to fill in the end. The chain recombines TRBV11-3 with TRBJ2-5; 7 positions match TRBD2. There are 14 residues in the CDR3. Germline V gene sequence: CDR1 SGHNT, CDR2 YENEEA. The covered CDR3 bases are TGTGCCAGCAGCTACCCGGGACTAATTCAAACC. Translation gives CASSYPGLIQT. The full CDR3 reads CASSYPGLIQTQYF. Looking up the rest from reference TRBV11-3 and TRBJ2-5 gives the full variable domain: EAGVVQSPRYKIIEKKQPVAFWCNPISGHNTLYWYLQNLGQGPELLIRYENEEAVDDSQLPKDRFSAERLKGVDSTLKIQPAELGDSAVYLCASSYPGLIQTQYFGPGTRLLVL.

Comment on this clone: The missing CDR3 end, 3 residues past where the read stops, is filled in from the germline J gene. This chain uses TRBV7-6 with TRBJ1-4, with 9 bases fitting TRBD1. This CDR3 is 13 amino acids long. Losses at the gene ends were 5 bases for V and 7 bases for J; bases not matched to a gene: 2. Germline values: CDR1 SGHVS, CDR2 FNYEAQ. This chain's CDR3 is CASSPGQGEKLFF. The DNA read from the CDR3 is TGTGCCAGCAGCCCGGGACAGGGTGAAAAA.

This clone was picked up many times. The junction does not match germline at one end; this may be a read error. The read ends 3 residues before the CDR3 terminus; that terminus is restored from the germline J gene. The chain combines TRBV6-2 or TRBV6-3 with TRBJ1-1, with TRBD1 identical over 10 bases. The CDR3 loop spans 13 amino acids. Germline-derived CDR1 and CDR2 are MNHEY and SVGEGT. Partial CDR3 DNA: TGTGCCAGCAGGCGTAGACAGGGGGCTGAC. Its translation: CASRRRQGAD. The full CDR3 reads CASRRRQGADAFF.

CDR3 residues: CASSYDSSYNEQFF. The DNA read from the CDR3 is TGTGCCAGCAGCTACGATAGCTCCTACAATGAG. The chain is built from TRBV11-1 and TRBJ2-1; D unclear. Coverage ceases 3 residues before the CDR3 finishes, and the germline J gene fills in the end. This CDR3 contains 14 residues. Germline V gene sequence: CDR1 SGHAT, CDR2 FQDESV (reference sequence). V lost 4 bases and J lost 0, with 7 bases in between.

In this sample, this clone turned up many times. Sequencing ends 3 residues short of the CDR3 end; the germline J gene provides the rest. The chain carries TRBV2 and TRBJ2-3, with 15 bases aligning to TRBD2. J lost 4 bases, V lost 8 bases, and 10 bases had no gene match. In germline, CDR1 is SNHLY, CDR2 FYNNEI. CDR3 length: 17 residues. The CDR3 loop is CASLRTSGRAVSDTQYF. Partial CDR3 DNA: TGTGCCAGCCTCCGGACTAGCGGGAGGGCCGTATCAGATACG.

In this sample, this clone turned up many times. Read coverage stops 3 residues before the CDR3 terminus; the germline J gene supplies the remainder. The chain uses TRBV18 and TRBJ1-1; perhaps TRBD1 as D (5 bases). V shed 6 bases and J shed 1 base, with 9 bases lying between them. The CDR3 loop spans 13 amino acids. The germline V gene has CDR1 KGHSH and CDR2 LQKENI. The sequenced CDR3 bases are TGTGCCAGCTCTCCGGACAAGAACACTGAA. It translates to CASSPDKNTE. The full CDR3 protein reads CASSPDKNTEAFF.

This clone was counted between two and nine times. The CDR3 goes on 3 residues after the read ends, and that part is filled in from the germline J gene. The J gene is TRBJ2-1, the V gene TRBV7-9; TRBD2 matches 9 bases. V lost 5 bases to trimming and J lost 6 bases; unmatched junction nucleotides: 5. Per the germline V gene, CDR1 is SEHNR and CDR2 is FQNEAQ (reference sequence). This CDR3 is 14 amino acids long. CDR3 sequence: CASSPPGLANEQFF. The DNA read from the CDR3 is TGTGCCAGCAGCCCACCGGGACTAGCCAATGAG.

Turning to this clone: The read ends 3 residues before the CDR3 terminus; that terminus is restored from the germline J gene. This sequence joins TRBV19 and TRBJ1-2; D is perhaps TRBD1 (5 bases). The CDR3 totals 11 residues. Germline V lookup: CDR1 LNHDA, CDR2 SQIVND (reference sequence). Between the trimmed V and J ends, which lost 8 bases and 5 bases, there was a span of 9 bases. This chain's CDR3 is CASGGGYGYTF. The covered CDR3 bases are TGTGCCAGTGGGGGGGGTTATGGC.

In the case of this clone: The read is 3 residues too short to cover the CDR3 end, so that end is filled in from the germline J gene. The chain employs TRBV7-2 and TRBJ1-1, with D possibly TRBD1 on 6 matching bases. CDR1 and CDR2 from the germline V gene are SGHTA and FQGNSA. Trimming shortened V by 3 bases and J by 5 bases, and 10 bases separated the two germline ends. This CDR3 is 13 amino acids long. This CDR3 reads CASSFTGSTEAFF. The DNA read from the CDR3 is TGTGCCAGCAGCTTTACAGGGAGTACTGAA.

Regarding this clone: The read falls 3 residues short of the CDR3 end, and the missing part is taken from the germline J gene. Other DNA sequences from this sample encode an identical CDR3 as well. The chain carries TRBV7-9 and TRBJ1-1; D gene ambiguous. Trimming took off 5 bases at V and 1 base at J, with 8 bases between the two ends. Germline values: CDR1 SEHNR, CDR2 FQNEAQ (reference sequence). The CDR3 is 13 residues long. CDR3 amino acids: CASSLTENTEAFF. The CDR3 DNA, read in part, is TGTGCCAGCAGCCTTACAGAGAACACTGAA.

This clone was detected ten times or more. The read stops 3 residues short of the end of the CDR3; the missing end is completed from the germline J gene. The chain carries TRBV7-3 and TRBJ1-2; tentative D call: TRBD1 (5 bases). CDR3 length equals 13 residues. CDR1 and CDR2 from the germline V gene are SGHTA and FQGTGA. Trimming stripped 3 bases from V and 6 bases from J, with 11 bases between. This CDR3 is CASSFAGGNGYTF. The CDR3 DNA, read in part, is TGTGCCAGCAGCTTTGCGGGGGGGAATGGC.

A note on this clone: Sequencing ends 3 residues short of the CDR3 end; the germline J gene provides the rest. V gene TRBV7-9 combines with J gene TRBJ1-2, with TRBD1 identical over 9 bases. V trimming: 8 bases; J trimming: 7 bases; junction bases outside the gene matches: 5. Germline-derived CDR1 and CDR2 are SEHNR and FQNEAQ (reference sequence). The CDR3 consists of 12 residues. CDR3 DNA (partial): TGTGCCAGCGGACAGGGGAACGGTGGC. As protein: CASGQGNGG. The whole CDR3 region reads CASGQGNGGYTF.

There are many counts of this clone. The read is 3 residues too short to cover the CDR3 end, so that end is filled in from the germline J gene. The chain links TRBV12-3 or TRBV12-4 to TRBJ1-6, with D uncertain. The ends were cut back, 6 bases at V and 1 base at J, with 10 bases in the middle. This CDR3 has 15 residues. The CDR3 loop reads CASRGSGSYNSPLHF. The CDR3 DNA, read in part, is TGTGCCAGCAGGGGCTCGGGGTCCTATAATTCACCC.

This clone was found many times. The observed sequence ends 3 residues before the CDR3 terminus, with the missing tail filled in from the germline J gene. The V call is TRBV18, the J call TRBJ2-7; D might be TRBD1 (5 bases). From germline, CDR1 is KGHSH and CDR2 LQKENI. V dropped 5 bases and J dropped 4 bases, with 15 bases sitting between them. The CDR3 runs to 14 residues. The part of the CDR3 DNA that was read is TGTGCCAGCTCAACCGGACCAGGGTCGTACGAG. This sequence encodes CASSTGPGSYE. Given in full, the CDR3 is CASSTGPGSYEQYF.

This clone has just a few counts. CDR3 sequence reads: CASSSSSGEAEAFF. The sequenced part of the CDR3 DNA is TGTGCCAGCAGCTCATCGTCAGGCGAGGCTGAA. The chain carries TRBV7-9 and TRBJ1-1, with unresolved D. The missing CDR3 end, 3 residues past where the read stops, is filled in from the germline J gene. The CDR3 spans 14 residues. The V and J ends lost 4 bases and 6 bases respectively, with 15 bases between them. Germline V gene lookup returns CDR1 SEHNR and CDR2 FQNEAQ (reference sequence).

This clone has ten or more counts. The read terminates 3 residues before the CDR3 end, so the remaining end is supplied by the germline J gene. The rearrangement joins TRBV11-3 to TRBJ2-1, with 13 positions matching TRBD2. Trimming removed 5 bases from V and 5 bases from J; junction bases left unmatched: 0. This CDR3 has 14 residues. Per the germline V gene, CDR1 is SGHNT and CDR2 is YENEEA. CDR3 DNA, as far as it was read: TGTGCCAGCAGCGGGACTAGCGGGAACAATGAG. Its translation: CASSGTSGNNE. In full, the CDR3 is CASSGTSGNNEQFF. Full variable domain (rest looked up from reference TRBV11-3 and TRBJ2-1): EAGVVQSPRYKIIEKKQPVAFWCNPISGHNTLYWYLQNLGQGPELLIRYENEEAVDDSQLPKDRFSAERLKGVDSTLKIQPAELGDSAVYLCASSGTSGNNEQFFGPGTRLTVL.

This clone was seen a few times. Read coverage stops 3 residues before the CDR3 terminus; the germline J gene supplies the remainder. This chain joins TRBV11-2 and TRBJ2-7; no reliable D call. Germline V gene sequence: CDR1 SGHAT, CDR2 FQNNGV. The CDR3 is made up of 13 amino acids. V lost 3 bases, J lost 3 bases, and 9 bases lay in between. The sequenced CDR3 bases are TGTGCCAGCAGCTTTCAGGAGCTCTACGAG. This gives the protein CASSFQELYE. The CDR3 reads in full as CASSFQELYEQYF.

CDR3 DNA (partial): TGTGCCAGTAGTATAGATCCTAGCGGGGGAGAGACC. Protein: CASSIDPSGGET. The full-length CDR3 reads as CASSIDPSGGETQYF. The V gene is TRBV19, the J gene TRBJ2-5; 10 bases align to TRBD2. The read stops 3 residues short of the end of the CDR3; the missing end is completed from the germline J gene. CDR1 and CDR2 (germline): LNHDA, SQIVND (reference sequence). This CDR3 has 15 residues. The V and J ends lost 0 bases and 4 bases, in that order; junction bases with no gene match: 2. The whole variable domain, remainder taken from reference TRBV19 and TRBJ2-5, is DGGITQSPKYLFRKEGQNVTLSCEQNLNHDAMYWYRQDPGQGLRLIYYSQIVNDFQKGDIAEGYSVSREKKESFPLTVTSAQKNPTAFYLCASSIDPSGGETQYFGPGTRLLVL.

Notes on this clone: The CDR3 end is not reached by the read, which stops 3 residues before it; the germline J gene fills it in. The V and J genes are TRBV6-2 or TRBV6-3 and TRBJ2-7, with D possibly being TRBD2 (6 bases). With 5 bases removed from V and 3 bases from J, the gap between germline ends came to 17 bases. The CDR3 contains 15 residues. Looked up from germline, CDR1 is MNHEY and CDR2 is SVGEGT. CDR3 loop: CASSPSEYTFYEQYF. The CDR3 bases that were read are TGTGCCAGCAGTCCTAGCGAGTACACATTCTACGAG.

This clone has a count of ten or more. The read comes to an end 3 residues before the CDR3 does, leaving the germline J gene to fill in the end. V gene TRBV7-2 combines with J gene TRBJ2-4; 8 bases align to TRBD1. The CDR3 is 14 residues long. Germline CDR1 is SGHTA and CDR2 is FQGNSA. J was trimmed by 1 base and V by 5 bases; bases with no gene match: 1. The sequenced part of the CDR3 DNA is TGTGCCAGCAGCAGGGACAGGGCCAAAAACATT. This translates into CASSRDRAKNI. The whole CDR3 protein reads CASSRDRAKNIQYF.

Points on this clone: The read terminates 3 residues before the CDR3 end, so the remaining end is supplied by the germline J gene. The chain links TRBV20-1 to TRBJ1-1; D is perhaps TRBD1 (6 bases). CDR3 length: 15 residues. Looked up from germline, CDR1 is DFQATT and CDR2 is SNEGSKA (reference sequence). Trimming left V 6 bases short and J 0 bases short, with 17 bases between. The CDR3 DNA, read in part, is TGCAGTGCCCCGGACAGACGGAACATGAACACTGAA. Amino acids: CSAPDRRNMNTE. The complete CDR3 sequence is CSAPDRRNMNTEAFF.